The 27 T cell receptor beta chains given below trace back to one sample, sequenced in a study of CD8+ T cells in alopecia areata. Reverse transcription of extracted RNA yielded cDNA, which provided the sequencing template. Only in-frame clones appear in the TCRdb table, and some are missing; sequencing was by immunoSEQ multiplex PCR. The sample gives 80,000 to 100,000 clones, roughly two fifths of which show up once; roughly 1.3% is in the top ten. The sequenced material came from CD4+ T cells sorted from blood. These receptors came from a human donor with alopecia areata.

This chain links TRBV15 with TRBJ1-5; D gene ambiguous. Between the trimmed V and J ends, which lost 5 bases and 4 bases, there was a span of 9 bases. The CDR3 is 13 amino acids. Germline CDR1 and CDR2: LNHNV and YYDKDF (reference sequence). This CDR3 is CATSHSKNQPQHF. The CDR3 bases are TGTGCCACCAGCCACAGTAAGAATCAGCCCCAGCATTTT.

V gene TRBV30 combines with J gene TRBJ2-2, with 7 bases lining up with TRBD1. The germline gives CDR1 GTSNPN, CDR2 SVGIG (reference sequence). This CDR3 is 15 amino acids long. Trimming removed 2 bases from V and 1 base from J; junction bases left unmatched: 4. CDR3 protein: CAWSHRTGNTGELFF. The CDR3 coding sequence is TGTGCCTGGAGTCATAGGACAGGGAACACCGGGGAGCTGTTTTTT. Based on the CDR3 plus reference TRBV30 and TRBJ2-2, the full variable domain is SQTIHQWPATLVQPVGSPLSLECTVEGTSNPNLYWYRQAAGRGLQLLFYSVGIGQISSEVPQNLSASRPQDRQFILSSKKLLLSDSGFYLCAWSHRTGNTGELFFGEGSRLTVL.

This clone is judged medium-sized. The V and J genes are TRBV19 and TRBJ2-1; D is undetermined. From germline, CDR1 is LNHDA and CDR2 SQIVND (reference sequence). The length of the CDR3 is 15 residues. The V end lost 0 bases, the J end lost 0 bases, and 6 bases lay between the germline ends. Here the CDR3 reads CASSIEVNSYNEQFF. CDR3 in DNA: TGTGCCAGTAGTATAGAAGTAAACTCCTACAATGAGCAGTTCTTC.

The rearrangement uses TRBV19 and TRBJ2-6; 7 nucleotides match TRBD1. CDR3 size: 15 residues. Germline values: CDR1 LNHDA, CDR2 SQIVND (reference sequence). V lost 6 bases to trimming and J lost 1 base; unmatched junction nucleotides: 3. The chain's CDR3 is CASREQGSGANVLTF. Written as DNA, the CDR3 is TGTGCCAGTAGGGAACAGGGGTCTGGGGCCAACGTCCTGACTTTC.

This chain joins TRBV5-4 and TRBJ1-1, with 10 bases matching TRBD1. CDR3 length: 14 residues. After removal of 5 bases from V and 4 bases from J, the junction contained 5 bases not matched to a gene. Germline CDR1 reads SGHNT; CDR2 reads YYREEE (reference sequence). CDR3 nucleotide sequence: TGTGCCAGCAGGACAGGGGGCCGTGGCACTGAAGCTTTCTTT. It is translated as CASRTGGRGTEAFF.

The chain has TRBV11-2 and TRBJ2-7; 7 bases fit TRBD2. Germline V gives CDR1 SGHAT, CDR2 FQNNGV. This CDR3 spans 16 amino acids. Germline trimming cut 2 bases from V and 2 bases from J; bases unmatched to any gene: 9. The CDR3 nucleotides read TGTGCCAGCAGCTTACAGGGAGGGCTGGCTACCTACGAGCAGTACTTC. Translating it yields CASSLQGGLATYEQYF. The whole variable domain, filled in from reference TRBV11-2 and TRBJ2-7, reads EAGVAQSPRYKIIEKRQSVAFWCNPISGHATLYWYQQILGQGPKLLIQFQNNGVVDDSQLPKDRFSAERLKGVDSTLKIQPAKLEDSAVYLCASSLQGGLATYEQYFGPGTRLTVT.

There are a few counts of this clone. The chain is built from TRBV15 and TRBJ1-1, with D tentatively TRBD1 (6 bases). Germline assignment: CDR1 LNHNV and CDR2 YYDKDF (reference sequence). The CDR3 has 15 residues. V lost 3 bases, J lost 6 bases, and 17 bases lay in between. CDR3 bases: TGTGCCACCAGCAGGGGAACTGTACAGGGTGCTGAAGCTTTCTTT. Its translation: CATSRGTVQGAEAFF.

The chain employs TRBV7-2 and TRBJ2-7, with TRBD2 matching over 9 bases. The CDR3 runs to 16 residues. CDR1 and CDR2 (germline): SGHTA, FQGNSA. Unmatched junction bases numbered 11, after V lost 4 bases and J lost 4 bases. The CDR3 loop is CASSSRLIAGAYEQYF. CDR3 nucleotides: TGTGCCAGCAGCTCCCGGTTAATAGCGGGAGCTTACGAGCAGTACTTC.

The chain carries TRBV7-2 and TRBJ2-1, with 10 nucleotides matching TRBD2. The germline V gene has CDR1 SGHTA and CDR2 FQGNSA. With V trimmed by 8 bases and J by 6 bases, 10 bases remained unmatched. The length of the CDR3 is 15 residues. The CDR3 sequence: CASEEPGLAFNEQFF. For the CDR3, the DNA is TGTGCCAGCGAGGAGCCGGGACTAGCGTTCAATGAGCAGTTCTTC.

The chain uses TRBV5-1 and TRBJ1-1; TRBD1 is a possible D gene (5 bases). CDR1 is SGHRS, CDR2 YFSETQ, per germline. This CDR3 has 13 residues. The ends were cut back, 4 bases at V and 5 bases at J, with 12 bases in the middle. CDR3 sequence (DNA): TGCGCCAGCAGCCCGCAGGGTGATACTGAAGCTTTCTTT. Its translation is CASSPQGDTEAFF.

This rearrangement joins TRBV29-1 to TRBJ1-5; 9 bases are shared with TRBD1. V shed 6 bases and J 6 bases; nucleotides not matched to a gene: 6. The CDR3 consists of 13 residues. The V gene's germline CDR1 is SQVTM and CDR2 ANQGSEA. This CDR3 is CSVGGQGAQPQHF. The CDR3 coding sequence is TGCAGCGTGGGGGGACAGGGTGCTCAGCCCCAGCATTTT.

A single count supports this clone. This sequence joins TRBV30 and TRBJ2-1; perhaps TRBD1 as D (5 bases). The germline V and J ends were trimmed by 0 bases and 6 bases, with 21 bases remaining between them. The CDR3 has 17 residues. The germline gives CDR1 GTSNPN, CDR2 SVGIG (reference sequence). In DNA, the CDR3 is TGTGCCTGGAGTGTATTTATGGCAGGGCCCACGACCAATGAGCAGTTCTTC. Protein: CAWSVFMAGPTTNEQFF.

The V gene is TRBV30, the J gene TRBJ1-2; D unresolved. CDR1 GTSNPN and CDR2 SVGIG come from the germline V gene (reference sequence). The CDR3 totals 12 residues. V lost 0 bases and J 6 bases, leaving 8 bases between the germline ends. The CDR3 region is CAWSVGNHGYTF. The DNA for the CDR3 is TGTGCCTGGAGTGTAGGGAACCATGGCTACACCTTC.

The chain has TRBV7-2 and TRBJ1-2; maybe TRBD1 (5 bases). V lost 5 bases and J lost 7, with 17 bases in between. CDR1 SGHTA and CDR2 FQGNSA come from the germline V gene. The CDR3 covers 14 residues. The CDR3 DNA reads TGTGCCAGCAGCCCCCGGGGGGTGGTGTCTGGCTACACCTTC. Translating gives CASSPRGVVSGYTF.

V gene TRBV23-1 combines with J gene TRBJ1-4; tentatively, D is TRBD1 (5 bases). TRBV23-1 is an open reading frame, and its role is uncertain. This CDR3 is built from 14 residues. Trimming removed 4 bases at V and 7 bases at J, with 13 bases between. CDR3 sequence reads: CASSLMGLSEKLFF. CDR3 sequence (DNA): TGCGCCAGCAGTCTGATGGGGCTTAGTGAAAAACTGTTTTTT.

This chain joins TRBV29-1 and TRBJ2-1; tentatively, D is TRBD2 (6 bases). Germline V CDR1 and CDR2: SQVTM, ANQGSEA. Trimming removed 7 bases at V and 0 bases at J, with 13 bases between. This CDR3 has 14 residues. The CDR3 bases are TGCAGCGCTGCGGTGCGGGGCTCCTACAATGAGCAGTTCTTC. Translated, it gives CSAAVRGSYNEQFF.

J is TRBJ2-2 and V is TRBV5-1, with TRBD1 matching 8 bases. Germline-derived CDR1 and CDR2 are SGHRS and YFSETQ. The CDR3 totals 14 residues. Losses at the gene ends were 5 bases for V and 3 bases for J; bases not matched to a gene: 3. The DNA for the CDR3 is TGCGCCAGCAGAGGACAGGGCGACACCGGGGAGCTGTTTTTT. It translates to CASRGQGDTGELFF.

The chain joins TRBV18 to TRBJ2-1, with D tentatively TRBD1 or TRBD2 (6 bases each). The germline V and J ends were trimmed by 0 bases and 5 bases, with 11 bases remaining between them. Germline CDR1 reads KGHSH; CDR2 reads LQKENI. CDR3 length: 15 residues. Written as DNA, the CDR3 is TGTGCCAGCTCACCACCGGGGGGCACTGACAATGAGCAGTTCTTC. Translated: CASSPPGGTDNEQFF.

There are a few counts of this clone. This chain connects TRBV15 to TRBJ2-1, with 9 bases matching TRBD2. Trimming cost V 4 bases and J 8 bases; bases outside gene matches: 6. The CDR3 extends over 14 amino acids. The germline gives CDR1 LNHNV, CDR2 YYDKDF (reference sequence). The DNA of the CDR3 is TGTGCCACCAGCACCCCTAGCGGGGCCTATGAGCAGTTCTTC. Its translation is CATSTPSGAYEQFF. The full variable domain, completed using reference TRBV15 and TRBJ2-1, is DAMVIQNPRYQVTQFGKPVTLSCSQTLNHNVMYWYQQKSSQAPKLLFHYYDKDFNNEADTPDNFQSRRPNTSFCFLDIRSPGLGDTAMYLCATSTPSGAYEQFFGPGTRLTVL.

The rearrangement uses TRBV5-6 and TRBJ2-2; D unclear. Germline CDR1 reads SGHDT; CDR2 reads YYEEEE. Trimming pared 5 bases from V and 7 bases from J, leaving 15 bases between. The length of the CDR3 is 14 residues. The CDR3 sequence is CASSQIRPVGELFF. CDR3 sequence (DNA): TGTGCCAGCAGTCAGATCAGGCCGGTCGGGGAGCTGTTTTTT.

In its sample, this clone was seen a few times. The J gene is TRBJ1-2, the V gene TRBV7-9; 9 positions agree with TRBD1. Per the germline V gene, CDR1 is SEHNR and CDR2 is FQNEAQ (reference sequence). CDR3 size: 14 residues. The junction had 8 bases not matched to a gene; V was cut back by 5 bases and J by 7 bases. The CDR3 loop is CASSRGQGGVGYTF. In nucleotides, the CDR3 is TGTGCCAGCAGCCGGGGACAGGGTGGCGTTGGCTACACCTTC. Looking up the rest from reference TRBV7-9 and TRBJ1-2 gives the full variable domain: DTGVSQNPRHKITKRGQNVTFRCDPISEHNRLYWYRQTLGQGPEFLTYFQNEAQLEKSRLLSDRFSAERPKGSFSTLEIQRTEQGDSAMYLCASSRGQGGVGYTFGSGTRLTVV.

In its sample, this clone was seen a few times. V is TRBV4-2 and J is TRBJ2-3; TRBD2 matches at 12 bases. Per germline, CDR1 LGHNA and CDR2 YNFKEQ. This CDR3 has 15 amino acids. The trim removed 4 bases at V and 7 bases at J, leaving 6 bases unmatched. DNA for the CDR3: TGTGCCAGCAGCCCCCGACTAGCGGGGGAGCATACGCAGTATTTT. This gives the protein CASSPRLAGEHTQYF.

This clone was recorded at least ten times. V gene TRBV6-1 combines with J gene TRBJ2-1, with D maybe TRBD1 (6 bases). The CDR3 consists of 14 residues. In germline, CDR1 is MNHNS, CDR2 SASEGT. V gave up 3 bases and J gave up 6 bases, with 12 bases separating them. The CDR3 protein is CASSDKSRGNEQFF. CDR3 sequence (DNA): TGTGCCAGCAGTGATAAGAGCAGGGGCAATGAGCAGTTCTTC.

The chain's CDR3 is CASSARPSGGQNTGELFF. In DNA, the CDR3 is TGCGCCAGCAGCGCTCGTCCATCGGGGGGCCAGAACACCGGGGAGCTGTTTTTT. This sequence joins TRBV5-1 and TRBJ2-2; D might be TRBD2 (7 bases). The germline CDR1 and CDR2 sequences are SGHRS and YFSETQ. V lost 4 bases to trimming and J lost 1 base, with 20 bases between them. This CDR3 has 18 amino acids.

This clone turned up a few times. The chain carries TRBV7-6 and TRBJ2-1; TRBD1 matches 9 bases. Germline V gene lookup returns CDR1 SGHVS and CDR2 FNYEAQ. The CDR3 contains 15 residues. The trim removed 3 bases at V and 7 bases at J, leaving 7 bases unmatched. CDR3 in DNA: TGTGCCAGCAGCTTTACAGGGGGCGCCGGGAATGAGCAGTTCTTC. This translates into CASSFTGGAGNEQFF. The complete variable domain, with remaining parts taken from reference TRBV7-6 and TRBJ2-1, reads GAGVSQSPRYKVTKRGQDVALRCDPISGHVSLYWYRQALGQGPEFLTYFNYEAQQDKSGLPNDRFSAERPEGSISTLTIQRTEQRDSAMYRCASSFTGGAGNEQFFGPGTRLTVL.

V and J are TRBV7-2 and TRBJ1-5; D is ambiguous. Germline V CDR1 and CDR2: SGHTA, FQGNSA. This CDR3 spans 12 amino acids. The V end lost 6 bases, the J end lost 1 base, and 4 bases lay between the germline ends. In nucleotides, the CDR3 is TGTGCCAGCAGTAACAGCAATCAGCCCCAGCATTTT. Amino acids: CASSNSNQPQHF.

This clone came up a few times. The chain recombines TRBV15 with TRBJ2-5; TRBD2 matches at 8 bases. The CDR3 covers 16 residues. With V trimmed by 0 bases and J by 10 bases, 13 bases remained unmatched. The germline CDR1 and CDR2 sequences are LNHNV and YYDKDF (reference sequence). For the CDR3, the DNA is TGTGCCACCAGCAGAGAGGCCACACGGGGGGGGTTCGGCCAGTACTTC. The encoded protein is CATSREATRGGFGQYF.